Here is one T cell receptor (beta chain) with its context. Template material for amplifying TCR beta CDR3 regions consisted of RNA transcripts. First-round RT-PCR of the TCR CDR3 relied on the HTBI primer set. TCRdb re-derived calls from the multiplex PCR reads in MiXCR, one entry per CDR3 protein. In the table there are 550,000 to 850,000 distinct CDR3 sequences, around a sixth of which are singletons. This entry comes from a study of T cells in Graves' hyperthyroidism and ophthalmopathy. J gave up 6 bases and V 4 bases, and 6 bases lay outside the gene matches. The CDR3 length is 15 residues. The germline V gene has CDR1 SGHAT and CDR2 FQNNGV.

The sequence derives from a woman between 45 and 60 years old with Graves' hyperthyroidism that later progressed to Graves' ophthalmopathy. V is TRBV11-2 and J is TRBJ1-6, with TRBD1 identical over 7 bases. Sequences were obtained from blood. The CDR3 DNA is TGTGCCAGCAGCTCGACAGGGCGCCTTAATTCACCCCTCCACTTT. Encoded protein: CASSSTGRLNSPLHF.